Detailed here is one T cell receptor beta chain. In this sample, this clonotype turned up many times. Its antigen is not yet known. No much larger clone is present one base from it, and per-base qualities are unavailable. Libraries were built with 5' RACE. Sequenced on a NextSeq 500. In the TCR library protocol, unique molecular identifiers were attached to individual cDNA molecules to correct for PCR bias and sequencing error. Both TCR alpha and beta chains were sequenced, and tight co-correlation was observed between alpha and beta sequence abundances in each sample. As for the original processing: Decombinator V4 was used to perform V gene, J gene and CDR3 annotation of TCR sequences. Expanded TCRs were defined as changing significantly between any two time points under a Poisson model with p below 0.0001. TCR abundances were normalised to the total number of TCRs sequenced in each sample and reported as counts per million. MAIT TCRs were defined by TRAV1-2 paired with TRAJ12, TRAJ20 or TRAJ33, and iNKT TCRs by TRAV10 paired with TRAJ18. VDJdb, accessed 1 November 2021, was searched for CMV, EBV and SARS-CoV-2 annotated TCRs, with TCRs annotated for multiple antigens excluded. TCRdb reprocessed the public reads (quality trimming at Q25 with fastp, clone calling with MiXCR) and kept in-frame beta chains. Every distinct CDR3 protein forms one entry, paired with its most common genes and DNA. The V and J calls were determined by TCRdb, not by the authors. The sample profile shows around 56,000 distinct CDR3 sequences; approximately 13% of them were found once. Approximately 8.5% of the sample lies in the top ten.

CDR1 and CDR2 were assigned from the germline V gene (reference sequence) as LNHDA and SQIVND. V sheds 1 base and J sheds 6 bases, leaving 10 bases between their ends. Including cysteine and phenylalanine, the CDR3 has 14 amino acids. Only the CDR3 part of the read is kept: 42 bases, read in frame from the first base. This sample was taken from a study of early T cells in non-severe SARS-CoV-2 infection (dated by TCRdb to the early 2020s). For the wider study: TCR sequencing used bulk RNA from unsorted whole blood, so alpha and beta chains could not be paired.

A case-control design nested within a healthcare worker cohort in London, UK, was used, with weekly nasopharyngeal swab PCR tests and blood sampling performed. Between 23 and 31 March 2020, the week of the UK lockdown, healthcare workers were enrolled and then followed up weekly for as long as 16 weeks. Summary of the overall study and its limitations: VDJdb matching was skewed toward anti-spike CD8 responses and likely underestimated virus-specific expansions, missing private and CD4 specificities.

This sequence uses TRBV19 and TRBJ2-1, with no reliable assignment of the D segment. The specimen comprised whole blood, sampled at baseline. The clonotype was recovered from an adult who was a healthcare worker with PCR-confirmed SARS-CoV-2 infection or an uninfected control (not recorded which). CDR3 region: CASSIGIRSNEQFF. The DNA is TGTGCCAGTAGTATAGGTATCCGAAGCAATGAGCAGTTCTTC.